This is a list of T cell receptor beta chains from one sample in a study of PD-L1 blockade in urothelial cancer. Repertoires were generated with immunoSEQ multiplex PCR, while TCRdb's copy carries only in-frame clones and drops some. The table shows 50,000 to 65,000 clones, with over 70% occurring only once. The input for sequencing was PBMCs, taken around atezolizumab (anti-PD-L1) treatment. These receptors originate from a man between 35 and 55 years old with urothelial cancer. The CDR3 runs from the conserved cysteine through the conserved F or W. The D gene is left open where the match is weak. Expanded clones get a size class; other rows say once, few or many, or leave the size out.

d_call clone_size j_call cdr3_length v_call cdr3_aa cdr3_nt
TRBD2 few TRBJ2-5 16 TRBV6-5 CASSYRREAVQETQYF TGTGCCAGCAGTTATCGGCGGGAGGCCGTACAAGAGACCCAGTACTTC
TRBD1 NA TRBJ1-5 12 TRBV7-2 CATGQGNQPQHF TGTGCCACGGGACAGGGCAATCAGCCCCAGCATTTT
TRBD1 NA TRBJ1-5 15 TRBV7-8 CASSSGQGANQPQHF TGTGCCAGCAGCTCAGGACAGGGGGCTAATCAGCCCCAGCATTTT
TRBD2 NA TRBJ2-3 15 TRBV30 CAWSRTSSVTDTQYF TGTGCCTGGAGCCGGACTAGCTCGGTCACAGATACGCAGTATTTT
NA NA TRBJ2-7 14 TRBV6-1 CASSEAVSAYEQYF TGTGCCAGCAGTGAAGCGGTTAGCGCCTACGAGCAGTACTTC
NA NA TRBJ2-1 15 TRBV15 CATSRLEGHTNEQFF TGTGCCACCAGCAGATTAGAGGGACACACGAATGAGCAGTTCTTC
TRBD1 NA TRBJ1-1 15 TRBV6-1 CASRETGVKGTEAFF TGTGCCAGCAGGGAGACAGGGGTTAAAGGCACTGAAGCTTTCTTT
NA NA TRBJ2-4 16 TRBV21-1 CASSNAHRRTKNIQYF TGTGCCAGCAGCAATGCTCACAGAAGAACCAAAAACATTCAGTACTTC
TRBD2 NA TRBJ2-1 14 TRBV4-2 CASSQDPPGLEQFF TGTGCCAGCAGCCAAGATCCGCCGGGACTAGAGCAGTTCTTC
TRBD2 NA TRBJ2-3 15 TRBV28 CASSFQASGISTQYF TGTGCCAGCAGTTTTCAGGCTAGCGGGATTAGTACGCAGTATTTT
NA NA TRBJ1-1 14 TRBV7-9 CASSLAGPNTEAFF TGTGCCAGCAGCTTAGCTGGGCCAAACACTGAAGCTTTCTTT
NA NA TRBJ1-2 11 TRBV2 CASRQGFGYTF TGTGCCAGCCGGCAGGGGTTTGGCTACACCTTC
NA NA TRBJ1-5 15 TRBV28 CASSVTQGSHQPQHF TGTGCCAGCAGTGTGACACAGGGTTCCCATCAGCCCCAGCATTTT
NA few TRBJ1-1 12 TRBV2 CARLAGTTEAFF TGTGCCAGGTTAGCGGGAACGACTGAAGCTTTCTTT
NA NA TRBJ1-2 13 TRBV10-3 CATRRTENYGYTF TGTGCCACCCGTAGGACAGAGAACTATGGCTACACCTTC
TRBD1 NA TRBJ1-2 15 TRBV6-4 CASSGAGTGNYGYTF TGTGCCAGCAGTGGCGCCGGGACAGGTAACTATGGCTACACCTTC
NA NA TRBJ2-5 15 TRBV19 CASSASRDKGETQYF TGTGCCAGTAGTGCGTCCCGGGACAAAGGGGAGACCCAGTACTTC
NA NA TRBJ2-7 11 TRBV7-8 CASSSVDEQYF TGTGCCAGCAGCTCAGTGGACGAGCAGTACTTC
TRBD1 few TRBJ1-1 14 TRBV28 CASSLWDRNTEAFF TGTGCCAGCAGTCTTTGGGACAGAAACACTGAAGCTTTCTTT
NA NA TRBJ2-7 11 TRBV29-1 CSVIRGYEQYF TGCAGCGTTATTAGGGGGTACGAGCAGTACTTC
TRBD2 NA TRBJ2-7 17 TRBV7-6 CASSLVGRREGPNEQYF TGTGCCAGCAGCTTAGTCGGGCGGCGGGAGGGCCCAAACGAGCAGTACTTC
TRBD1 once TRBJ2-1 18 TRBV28 CASTLRQGKSQKGNEQFF TGTGCCAGCACCTTACGACAGGGGAAGTCCCAAAAGGGGAATGAGCAGTTCTTC
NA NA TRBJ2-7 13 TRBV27 CASSLFRGAEQYF TGTGCCAGCAGTTTATTTCGGGGGGCGGAGCAGTACTTC
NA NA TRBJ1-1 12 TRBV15 CATSSGLAEAFF TGTGCCACCAGCAGTGGACTGGCTGAAGCTTTCTTT
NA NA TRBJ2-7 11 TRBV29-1 CSVGQSYEQYF TGCAGCGTCGGACAGTCCTACGAGCAGTACTTC
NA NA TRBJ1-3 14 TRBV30 CAWSTGTSGNTIYF TGTGCCTGGAGTACCGGGACATCGGGAAACACCATATATTTT
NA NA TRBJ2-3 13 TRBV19 CASSPFQGGTQYF TGTGCCAGTAGTCCTTTCCAGGGGGGTACGCAGTATTTT
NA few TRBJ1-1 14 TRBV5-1 CASSLGGVGTEAFF TGCGCCAGCAGCTTAGGAGGGGTAGGCACTGAAGCTTTCTTT
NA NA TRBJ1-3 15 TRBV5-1 CASSPGGPSGNTIYF TGCGCCAGCAGCCCGGGGGGCCCCTCTGGAAACACCATATATTTT
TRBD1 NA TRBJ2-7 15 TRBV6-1 CASTTSGTGGGEQYF TGTGCCAGCACTACCTCCGGGACAGGGGGCGGCGAGCAGTACTTC
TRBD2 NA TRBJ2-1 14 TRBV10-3 CAISTSGRIDEQFF TGTGCCATCAGTACTAGCGGGAGGATCGATGAGCAGTTCTTC
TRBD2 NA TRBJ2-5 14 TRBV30 CAWTAAPGGETQYF TGTGCCTGGACTGCGGCCCCGGGGGGAGAGACCCAGTACTTC
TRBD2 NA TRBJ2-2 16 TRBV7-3 CASSANSAGATGELFF TGTGCCAGCAGCGCGAACTCCGCGGGAGCCACCGGGGAGCTGTTTTTT
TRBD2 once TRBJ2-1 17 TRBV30 CAWKSRASGVPYNEQFF TGTGCCTGGAAGTCGCGGGCTAGCGGGGTCCCCTACAATGAGCAGTTCTTC
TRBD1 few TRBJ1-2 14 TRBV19 CASSPTGTPYGYTF TGTGCCAGTAGTCCGACAGGGACACCCTATGGCTACACCTTC
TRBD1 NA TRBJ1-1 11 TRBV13 CASRRDRATFF TGTGCCAGCAGAAGGGACAGGGCGACTTTCTTT
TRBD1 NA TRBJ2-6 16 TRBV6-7 CASSKDREAGANVLTF TGTGCCAGCAGTAAGGACAGGGAAGCTGGGGCCAACGTCCTGACTTTC
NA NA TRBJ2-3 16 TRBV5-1 CASSTGDGGGTDTQYF TGCGCCAGCAGTACAGGGGACGGCGGGGGCACAGATACGCAGTATTTT
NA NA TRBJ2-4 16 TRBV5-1 CASSPRGAAPGNIQYF TGCGCCAGCAGCCCCCGGGGAGCTGCCCCGGGGAACATTCAGTACTTC
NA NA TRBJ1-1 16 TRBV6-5 CASSYIAGTRNTEAFF TGTGCCAGCAGTTACATCGCAGGGACTCGGAACACTGAAGCTTTCTTT